This entry is about one T cell receptor (beta chain). This clonotype occurred many times. It has no known antigen specificity. Qualities for individual bases were not recorded, and no much larger clone is one base off. These data belong to a study of CXCR3 chemokines and chemotherapy response in bladder cancer (dated by TCRdb to 2022 to 2024). About the full investigation: Whether chemotherapy response in human bladder cancer was predicted by intratumoral CXCR3 chemokine system activity was examined in the study.

Libraries were built with PCR. Sequencing took place on an Illumina HiSeq 2500. TCRdb passed the public sequencing reads through fastp at Q25 and MiXCR, retaining productive beta sequences. Rows matching on CDR3 protein sequence are summarized as one entry with the most common DNA and genes. Within this sample are 13,000 or so distinct CDR3 sequences, with around 12% of them counted one time only. Jointly, the top ten make up more than 25% of the sample. For this chain, trimming is 1 base at the V end and 8 bases at the J end, and the number of junction bases without a gene match is 8. As encoded in the germline V gene, CDR1 is SGHTA while CDR2 is FQGNSA. Counted from cysteine to phenylalanine, this CDR3 has 15 amino acids. Only CDR3 DNA is held: 45 bases, read in frame from base 1.

This receptor was taken from a human donor with bladder cancer that did not respond to neoadjuvant chemotherapy. Recombination connected TRBV7-2 to TRBJ2-5, with 9 bases in between that match TRBD2. Collection took place from a patient whose treatment included neoadjuvant chemotherapy. The CDR3 in this case is CASSLEAGGSPTQYF. The DNA reads TGTGCCAGCAGCTTAGAAGCGGGGGGCTCCCCCACCCAGTACTTC.